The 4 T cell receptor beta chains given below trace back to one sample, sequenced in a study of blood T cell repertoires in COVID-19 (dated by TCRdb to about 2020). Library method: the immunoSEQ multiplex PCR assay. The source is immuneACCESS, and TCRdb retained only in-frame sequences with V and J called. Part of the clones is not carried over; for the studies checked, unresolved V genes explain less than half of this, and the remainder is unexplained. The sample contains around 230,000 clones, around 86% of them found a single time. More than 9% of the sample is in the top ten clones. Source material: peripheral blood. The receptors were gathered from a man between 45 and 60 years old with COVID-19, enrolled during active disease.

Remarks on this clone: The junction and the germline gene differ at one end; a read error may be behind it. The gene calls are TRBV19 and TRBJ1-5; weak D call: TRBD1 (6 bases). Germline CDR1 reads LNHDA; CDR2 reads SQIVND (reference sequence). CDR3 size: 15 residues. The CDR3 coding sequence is TGTGCCAGTAGTTTAGAACAGGGTTCTGCTCAGCCCCAGCATTTT. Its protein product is CASSLEQGSAQPQHF. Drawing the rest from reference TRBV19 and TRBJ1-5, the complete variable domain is DGGITQSPKYLFRKEGQNVTLSCEQNLNHDAMYWYRQDPGQGLRLIYYSQIVNDFQKGDIAEGYSVSREKKESFPLTVTSAQKNPTAFYLCASSLEQGSAQPQHFGDGTRLSIL.

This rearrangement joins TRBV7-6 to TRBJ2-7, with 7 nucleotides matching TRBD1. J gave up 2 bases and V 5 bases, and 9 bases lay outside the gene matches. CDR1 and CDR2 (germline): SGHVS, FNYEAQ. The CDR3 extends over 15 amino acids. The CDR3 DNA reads TGTGCCAGCAGCCACAACAGGGGAACGACCTACGAGCAGTACTTC. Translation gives CASSHNRGTTYEQYF. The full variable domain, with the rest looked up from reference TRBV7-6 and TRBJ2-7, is GAGVSQSPRYKVTKRGQDVALRCDPISGHVSLYWYRQALGQGPEFLTYFNYEAQQDKSGLPNDRFSAERPEGSISTLTIQRTEQRDSAMYRCASSHNRGTTYEQYFGPGTRLTVT.

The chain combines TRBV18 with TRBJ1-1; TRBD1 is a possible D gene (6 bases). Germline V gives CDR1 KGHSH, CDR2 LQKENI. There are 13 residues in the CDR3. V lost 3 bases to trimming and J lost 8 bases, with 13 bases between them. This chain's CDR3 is CASSPSGTNEAFF. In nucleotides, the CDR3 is TGTGCCAGCTCACCGTCCGGGACAAACGAAGCTTTCTTT.

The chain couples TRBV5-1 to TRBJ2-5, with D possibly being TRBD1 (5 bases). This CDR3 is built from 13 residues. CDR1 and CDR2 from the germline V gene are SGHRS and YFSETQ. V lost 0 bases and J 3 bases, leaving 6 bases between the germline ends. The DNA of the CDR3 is TGCGCCAGCAGCTTGGCCAGGGAAGAGACCCAGTACTTC. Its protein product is CASSLAREETQYF. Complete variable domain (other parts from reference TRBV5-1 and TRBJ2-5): KAGVTQTPRYLIKTRGQQVTLSCSPISGHRSVSWYQQTPGQGLQFLFEYFSETQRNKGNFPGRFSGRQFSNSRSEMNVSTLELGDSALYLCASSLAREETQYFGPGTRLLVL.